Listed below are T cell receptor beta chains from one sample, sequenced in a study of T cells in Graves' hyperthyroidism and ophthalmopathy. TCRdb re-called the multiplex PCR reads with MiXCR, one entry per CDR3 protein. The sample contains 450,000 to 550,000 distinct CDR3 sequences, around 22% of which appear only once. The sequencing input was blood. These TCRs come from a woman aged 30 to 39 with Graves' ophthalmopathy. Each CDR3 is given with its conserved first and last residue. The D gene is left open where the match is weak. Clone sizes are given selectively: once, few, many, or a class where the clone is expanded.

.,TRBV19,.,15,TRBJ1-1,TGTGCCAGTAGCCCAAGGTCAAGGCCCTGGGATGAAGCTTTCTTT,CASSPRSRPWDEAFF
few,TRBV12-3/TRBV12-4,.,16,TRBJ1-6,TGTGCCAGCAGATTTGGGGACGGCTCCTATAATTCACCCCTCCACTTT,CASRFGDGSYNSPLHF
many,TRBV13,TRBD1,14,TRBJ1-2,TGTGCCAGCAGTCCAGGACAGGGCCAAGATGGCTACACCTTC,CASSPGQGQDGYTF
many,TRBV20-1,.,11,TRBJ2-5,TGCAGTGCTAGAGATTGGGAGACCCAGTACTTC,CSARDWETQYF
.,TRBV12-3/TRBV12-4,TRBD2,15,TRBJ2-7,TGTGCCAGCAGTTTAGCGCGCGGGAGGGCCTACGAGCAGTACTTC,CASSLARGRAYEQYF
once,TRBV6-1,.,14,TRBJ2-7,TGTGCCACCACTCGGGCGGAAGCTTCCTACGAGCAGTACTTC,CATTRAEASYEQYF
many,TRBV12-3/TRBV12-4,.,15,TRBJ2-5,TGTGCCAGCAGTTTTCAAGGAGGGGGTCGAGAGACCCAGTACTTC,CASSFQGGGRETQYF
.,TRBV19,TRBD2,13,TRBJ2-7,TGTGCCAGTAGTCAATTAGCGGGAGACGAGCAGTACTTC,CASSQLAGDEQYF
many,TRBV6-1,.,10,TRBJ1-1,TGTGCCAGCAGGACAGGAGAAGCTTTCTTT,CASRTGEAFF
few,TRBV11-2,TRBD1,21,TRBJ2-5,TGTGCCAGCAGCTTAGTCTCGGGCTACTTTCGCCGGACAGGGGGTGACGAGACCCAGTACTTC,CASSLVSGYFRRTGGDETQYF
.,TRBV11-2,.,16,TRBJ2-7,TGTGCCAGCACCCCAAGCGGGCGAGCCCCCTCCTACGAGCAGTACTTC,CASTPSGRAPSYEQYF
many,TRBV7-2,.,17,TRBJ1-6,TGTGCCAGCAGCCTATACCTTCAGGTCGCCTATAATTCACCCCTCCACTTT,CASSLYLQVAYNSPLHF
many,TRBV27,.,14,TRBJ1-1,TGTGCCAGCAGTTCATCGTTGGGGAACACTGAAGCTTTCTTT,CASSSSLGNTEAFF
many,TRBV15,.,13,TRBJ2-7,TGTGCCACCAGCAGTACGGGGGCGGGAGAGCAGTACTTC,CATSSTGAGEQYF
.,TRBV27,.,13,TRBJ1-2,TGTGCCAGCAGTTCGGGGTCGGTCCATGGCTACACCTTC,CASSSGSVHGYTF
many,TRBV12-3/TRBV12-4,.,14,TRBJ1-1,TGTGCCAGCAGGAGACTGGGGGGAATCACTGAAGCTTTCTTT,CASRRLGGITEAFF